The clone carrying this T cell receptor (beta chain) has only a few counts. Its antigen is not identified. The data were obtained in a study of blood T cells in healthy people across ages. Findings of the study overall: Strong correlation existed between TCR beta diversity and naive T cell percentage.

It was with a sample-barcoded 5' primer and a J-beta primer mix that a second PCR of roughly 7 to 12 cycles was run. Each cDNA molecule was tagged by a template-switch adaptor with 12 random nucleotides. TCRdb used MiXCR to reprocess the 5' RACE reads, holding one entry per CDR3 protein. Of more than 1 million distinct CDR3 sequences listed, 35% to 55% are singletons. The V and J ends lost 6 bases and 5 bases respectively, with 17 bases between them. The CDR3 length is 14 residues. Germline V lookup: CDR1 MNHNY, CDR2 SVGAGI (reference sequence). Sequences were obtained from blood. This receptor was obtained from a woman in her sixties or seventies in good health. The rearrangement links TRBV6-6 to TRBJ2-7; TRBD1 might be the D (5 bases). The CDR3, as DNA: TGTGCCAGCAGCCCAACCCCAGGGAAACACGAGCAGTACTTC. It specifies CASSPTPGKHEQYF.